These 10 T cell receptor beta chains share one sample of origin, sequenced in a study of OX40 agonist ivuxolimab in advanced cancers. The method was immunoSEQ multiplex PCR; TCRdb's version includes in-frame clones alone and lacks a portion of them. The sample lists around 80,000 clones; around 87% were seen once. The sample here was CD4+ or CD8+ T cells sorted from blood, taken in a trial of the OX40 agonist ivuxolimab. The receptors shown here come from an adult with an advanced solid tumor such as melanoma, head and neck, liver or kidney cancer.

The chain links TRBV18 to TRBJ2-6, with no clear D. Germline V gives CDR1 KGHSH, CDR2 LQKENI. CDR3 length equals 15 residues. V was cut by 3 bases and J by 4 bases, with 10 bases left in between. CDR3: CASSPPNPGANVLTF. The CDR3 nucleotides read TGTGCCAGCTCACCCCCGAACCCCGGGGCCAACGTCCTGACTTTC.

CDR3 in amino acids: CSVSLYEQYV. CDR3 DNA: TGCAGCGTTTCTCTCTACGAGCAGTACGTC. The chain is built from TRBV29-1 and TRBJ2-7; D is unresolved. The germline gives CDR1 SQVTM, CDR2 ANQGSEA. The ends were cut back, 5 bases at V and 3 bases at J, with 5 bases in the middle. The CDR3 is made up of 10 amino acids.

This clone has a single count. CDR3 loop: CASSEGLAGTQETQYF. CDR3 nucleotide sequence: TGTGCCAGCAGTGAGGGACTAGCGGGCACTCAAGAGACCCAGTACTTC. The chain couples TRBV2 to TRBJ2-5, with 12 nucleotides matching TRBD2. Germline V gene lookup returns CDR1 SNHLY and CDR2 FYNNEI. The CDR3 covers 16 residues. V was clipped by 3 bases and J by 2 bases; unmatched bases: 4. Full variable domain (rest looked up from reference TRBV2 and TRBJ2-5): EPEVTQTPSHQVTQMGQEVILRCVPISNHLYFYWYRQILGQKVEFLVSFYNNEISEKSEIFDDQFSVERPDGSNFTLKIRSTKLEDSAMYFCASSEGLAGTQETQYFGPGTRLLVL.

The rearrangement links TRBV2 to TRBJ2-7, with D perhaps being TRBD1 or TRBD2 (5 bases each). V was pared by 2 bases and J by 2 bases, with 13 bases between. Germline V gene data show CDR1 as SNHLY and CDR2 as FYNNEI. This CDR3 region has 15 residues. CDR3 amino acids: CASSENRGRAYEQYF. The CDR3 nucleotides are TGTGCCAGCAGTGAAAATCGGGGCAGAGCCTACGAGCAGTACTTC.

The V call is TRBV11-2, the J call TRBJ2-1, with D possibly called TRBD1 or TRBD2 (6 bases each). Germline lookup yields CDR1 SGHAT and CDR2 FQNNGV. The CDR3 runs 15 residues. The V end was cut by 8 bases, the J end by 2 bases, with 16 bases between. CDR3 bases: TGTGCCAGCCGGGACGGGGGCCACACCTACAATGAGCAGTTCTTC. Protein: CASRDGGHTYNEQFF.

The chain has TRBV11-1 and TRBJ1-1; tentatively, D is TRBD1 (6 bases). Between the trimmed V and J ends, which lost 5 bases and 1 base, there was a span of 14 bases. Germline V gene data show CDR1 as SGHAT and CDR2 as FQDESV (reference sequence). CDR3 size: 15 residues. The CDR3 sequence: CASSPTGLENTEAFF. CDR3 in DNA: TGTGCCAGCAGCCCAACAGGGTTAGAGAACACTGAAGCTTTCTTT.

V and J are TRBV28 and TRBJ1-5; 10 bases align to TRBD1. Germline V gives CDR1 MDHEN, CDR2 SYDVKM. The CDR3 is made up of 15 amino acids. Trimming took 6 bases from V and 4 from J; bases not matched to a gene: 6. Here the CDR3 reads CASSTGQGVNQPQHF. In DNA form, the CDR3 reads TGTGCCAGCAGCACAGGACAGGGGGTGAATCAGCCCCAGCATTTT.

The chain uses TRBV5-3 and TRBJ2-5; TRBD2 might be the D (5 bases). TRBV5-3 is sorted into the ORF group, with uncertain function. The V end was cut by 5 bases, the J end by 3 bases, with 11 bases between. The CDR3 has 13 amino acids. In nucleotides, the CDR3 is TGTGCCAGAAGTCTTCTCGGGAAAGAGACCCAGTACTTC. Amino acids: CARSLLGKETQYF.

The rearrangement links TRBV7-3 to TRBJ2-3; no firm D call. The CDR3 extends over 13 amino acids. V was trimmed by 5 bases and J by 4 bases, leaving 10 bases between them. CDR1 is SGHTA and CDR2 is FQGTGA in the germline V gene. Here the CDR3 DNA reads TGTGCCAGCAGCATATCAGGCCCAGATACGCAGTATTTT. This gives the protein CASSISGPDTQYF.

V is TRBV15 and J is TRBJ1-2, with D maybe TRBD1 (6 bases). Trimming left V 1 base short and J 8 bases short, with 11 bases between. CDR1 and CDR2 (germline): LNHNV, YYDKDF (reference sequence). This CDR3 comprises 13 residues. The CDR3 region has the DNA TGTGCCACCAGCAGAGGGACAGAGAGGGGCTACACCTTC. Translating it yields CATSRGTERGYTF.